Shown below are 6 T cell receptor beta chains from a single sample sequenced in a study of blood T cell repertoires in COVID-19. Profiled with immunoSEQ multiplex PCR; TCRdb holds only in-frame clones, not every one. The table has roughly 400,000 clones, about 87% seen once. Sequencing was performed on peripheral blood. The source of these receptors is a woman aged 55-75 years with COVID-19, enrolled during active disease.

J is TRBJ1-2 and V is TRBV2, with D hard to call. V dropped 0 bases and J dropped 8 bases, with 7 bases sitting between them. This CDR3 is built from 12 residues. Germline CDR1 SNHLY, CDR2 FYNNEI. DNA of the CDR3: TGTGCCAGCAGTGAAGCGGGCAGCGGCTACACCTTC. Its protein is CASSEAGSGYTF. The entire variable domain, with the rest obtained from reference TRBV2 and TRBJ1-2, is as follows: EPEVTQTPSHQVTQMGQEVILRCVPISNHLYFYWYRQILGQKVEFLVSFYNNEISEKSEIFDDQFSVERPDGSNFTLKIRSTKLEDSAMYFCASSEAGSGYTFGSGTRLTVV.

The chain employs TRBV3-1 (or the pseudogene TRBV3-2) and TRBJ1-5; D is uncertain. This CDR3 has 15 amino acids. Germline V gene lookup returns CDR1 LGHDT and CDR2 YNNKEL (reference sequence). V gave up 1 base and J gave up 3 bases, with 10 bases separating them. The CDR3 reads CASSQGWQYNQPQHF. The CDR3, as DNA: TGTGCCAGCAGCCAAGGATGGCAGTACAATCAGCCCCAGCATTTT.

This chain joins TRBV4-1 and TRBJ1-1; the D is unclear. In germline, CDR1 is MGHRA, CDR2 YSYEKL. V shed 1 base and J shed 0 bases, with 12 bases lying between them. The CDR3 length is 16 residues. The CDR3 bases are TGCGCCAGCAGCCAAGGTGAACGAAGCATGAACACTGAAGCTTTCTTT. Translated, it gives CASSQGERSMNTEAFF.

As concerns this clone: At one of its ends the junction is not consistent with the germline gene, which may arise from a read error. In DNA, the CDR3 is TGTGCCAGCAGCTTAGACTCCCACGAGCAGTACTTC. This encodes CASSLDSHEQYF. The J gene is TRBJ2-7, the V gene TRBV5-4; D not resolved. This CDR3 region has 12 residues. Germline V gives CDR1 SGHNT, CDR2 YYREEE (reference sequence). The whole variable domain, filled in from reference TRBV5-4 and TRBJ2-7, reads ETGVTQSPTHLIKTRGQQVTLRCSSQSGHNTVSWYQQALGQGPQFIFQYYREEENGRGNFPPRFSGLQFPNYSSELNVNALELDDSALYLCASSLDSHEQYFGPGTRLTVT.

The chain combines TRBV28 with TRBJ2-5, with D maybe TRBD2 (6 bases). CDR1 MDHEN and CDR2 SYDVKM come from the germline V gene. The V and J ends lost 2 bases and 4 bases respectively, with 11 bases between them. CDR3 length: 14 residues. CDR3 coding DNA: TGTGCCAGCAGTTTAGGTGGGAGGTTAGAGACCCAGTACTTC. Its protein product is CASSLGGRLETQYF.

This chain links TRBV7-9 with TRBJ1-1; TRBD1 is a possible D gene (5 bases). CDR1 is SEHNR and CDR2 is FQNEAQ in the germline V gene (reference sequence). V was cut by 2 bases and J by 7 bases, with 14 bases left in between. The CDR3 is 14 amino acids. CDR3 sequence reads: CASSLQGRVGEAFF. The DNA of the CDR3 is TGTGCCAGCAGCTTACAAGGCAGGGTCGGTGAAGCTTTCTTT.